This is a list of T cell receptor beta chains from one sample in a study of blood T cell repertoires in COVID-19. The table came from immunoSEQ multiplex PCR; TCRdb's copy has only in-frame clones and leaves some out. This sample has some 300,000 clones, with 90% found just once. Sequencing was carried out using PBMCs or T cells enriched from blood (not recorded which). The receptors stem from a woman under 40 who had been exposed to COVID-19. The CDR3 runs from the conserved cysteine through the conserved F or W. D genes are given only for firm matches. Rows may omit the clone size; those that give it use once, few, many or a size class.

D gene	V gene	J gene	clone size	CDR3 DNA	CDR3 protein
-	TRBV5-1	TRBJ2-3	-	TGCGCCAGCAGCTCCAAAGGACAAGCAGATACGCAGTATTTT	CASSSKGQADTQYF
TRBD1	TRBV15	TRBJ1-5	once	TGTGCCACCAGCAGATGGACAGGGTTGAGTGAGCCCCAGCATTTT	CATSRWTGLSEPQHF
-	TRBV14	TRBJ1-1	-	TGTGCCAGCAGCCATTCTAACACTGAAGCTTTCTTT	CASSHSNTEAFF
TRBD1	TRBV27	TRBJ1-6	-	TGTGCCAGCAGTTTCGGGGGACAGGTCAATTCACCCCTCCACTTT	CASSFGGQVNSPLHF
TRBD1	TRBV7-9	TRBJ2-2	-	TGTGCCACCGCAACGCGGACAGGGGGCGGGGAGCTGTTTTTT	CATATRTGGGELFF
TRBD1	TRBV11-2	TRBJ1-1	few	TGTGCCAGCAGCTTAGTCGCGCAGACAGGGGATCGGCGGGGGACTGAAGCTTTCTTT	CASSLVAQTGDRRGTEAFF
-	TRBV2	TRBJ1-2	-	TGTGCCAGCACCCGGGGGGCGACCTATGGCTACACCTTC	CASTRGATYGYTF
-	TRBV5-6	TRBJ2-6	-	TGTGCCAGCAGCTTGCCAGGGCCTGGGGCCAACGTCCTGACTTTC	CASSLPGPGANVLTF
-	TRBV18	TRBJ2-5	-	TGTGCCAGCTCACCACGCCGGGGAAGCTCCAGTGCCCAAGAGACCCAGTACTTC	CASSPRRGSSSAQETQYF
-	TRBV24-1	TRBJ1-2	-	TGTGCCACCAGTGTCGTGGGGCATGGCTACACCTTC	CATSVVGHGYTF
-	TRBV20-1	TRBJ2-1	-	TGCAGTGCTAGTCGCAGGACTACCTCTTACAATGAGCAGTTCTTC	CSASRRTTSYNEQFF
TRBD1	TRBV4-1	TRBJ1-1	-	TGCGCCAGCAGCCTACAGGGGTCGAACACTGAAGCTTTCTTT	CASSLQGSNTEAFF
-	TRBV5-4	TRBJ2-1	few	TGTGCCAGCAGCTCCACGGGGGGACAGGATGAGCAGTTCTTC	CASSSTGGQDEQFF
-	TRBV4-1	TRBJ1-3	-	TGCGCCAGCAGCCAACCCACTGATACTGGAAACACCATATATTTT	CASSQPTDTGNTIYF
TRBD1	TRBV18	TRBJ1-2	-	TGTGCCAGCTCACCATCGACAGGGGGAGGTTTCTATGGCTACACCTTC	CASSPSTGGGFYGYTF
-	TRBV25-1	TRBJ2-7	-	TGTGCCAGCAGTGAATTAGTGGGGCGCAGGACCTACGAGCAGTACTTC	CASSELVGRRTYEQYF
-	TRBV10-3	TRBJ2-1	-	TGTGCCATCAGTGAGTCGCCAAATGAGTCCTACAATGAGCAGTTCTTC	CAISESPNESYNEQFF
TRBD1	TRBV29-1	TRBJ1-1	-	TGCAGCGTCGTTGGACAGGGAATCACTGAAGCTTTCTTT	CSVVGQGITEAFF
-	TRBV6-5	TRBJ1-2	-	TGTGCCAGCAGTCCCCAGGGATCCGCTAACTATGGCTACACCTTC	CASSPQGSANYGYTF
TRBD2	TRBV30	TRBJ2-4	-	TGTGCCTGGAGTTCGGGGGGATTCGCTTGGGCCAAAAACATTCAGTACTTC	CAWSSGGFAWAKNIQYF
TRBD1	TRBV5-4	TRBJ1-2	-	TGTGCCAGCAGCTTTATTACCGGGACAGGGGCCGGGGGCTACACCTTC	CASSFITGTGAGGYTF
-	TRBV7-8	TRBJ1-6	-	TGTGCCAGCAGCTTTCAGGGAACTAAACAAAATTCACCCCTCCACTTT	CASSFQGTKQNSPLHF
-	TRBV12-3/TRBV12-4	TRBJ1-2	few	TGTGCCAGCAGTTTAGGGAGGGTGGCATACACCTTC	CASSLGRVAYTF
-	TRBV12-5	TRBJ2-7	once	TGTGCTAGTGGTTTGGCCCCCGGACAGACTAAGACCTACGAGCAGTACTTC	CASGLAPGQTKTYEQYF
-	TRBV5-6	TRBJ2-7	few	TGTGCCAGCAGCTCCTCGGGGGTAGAGGTCCTAATTTCCGCCTACGAGCAGTACTTC	CASSSSGVEVLISAYEQYF
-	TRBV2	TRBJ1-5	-	TGTGCCAGCAGTGAAGCGCTTCGAGGAAGCAATCAGCCCCAGCATTTT	CASSEALRGSNQPQHF
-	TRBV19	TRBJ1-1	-	TGTGCCAGTAGTATCGGAATGGGGGCAAGGACTGAAGCTTTCTTT	CASSIGMGARTEAFF